The 29 T cell receptor beta chains reported below all come from one sample, sequenced in a study of shared clonotypes between healthy human individuals. The table came from immunoSEQ multiplex PCR; TCRdb's copy has only in-frame clones and leaves some out. The sample holds roughly 2 million clones; 85% to 95% are singletons and the top ten take around 0.13%. The sample comprised naive CD4+ T cells sorted from blood. The subset here: CD45RA+ positively selected. These receptors were obtained from a man younger than 35 in good health.

The rearrangement joins TRBV7-2 to TRBJ2-2; the match to TRBD1 covers 9 bases. With 5 bases clipped from V and 5 bases from J, the junction kept 6 bases outside the gene matches. The length of the CDR3 is 15 residues. Germline loops: CDR1 SGHTA, CDR2 FQGNSA. The CDR3: CASSRKTGGTGELFF. The DNA of the CDR3 is TGTGCCAGCAGCCGTAAGACAGGGGGTACCGGGGAGCTGTTTTTT.

This clone has only one observation. This chain uses TRBV6-6 with TRBJ2-7, with D hard to call. V lost 7 bases, J lost 3 bases, and 19 bases lay in between. CDR1 and CDR2 from the germline V gene are MNHNY and SVGAGI (reference sequence). The CDR3 sequence is 15 residues long. The CDR3 DNA follows: TGTGCCAGCAACACTAATCCGGGCGGTCACTACGAGCAGTACTTC. Residues: CASNTNPGGHYEQYF.

This clone has just one count. The chain recombines TRBV10-3 with TRBJ1-1; no clear D gene. The germline V and J ends were trimmed by 4 bases and 8 bases, with 8 bases remaining between them. Germline assignment: CDR1 ENHRY and CDR2 SYGVKD. The CDR3 runs 11 residues. CDR3 sequence (DNA): TGTGCCATCAGTGCACAGAAAGAAGCTTTCTTT. It specifies CAISAQKEAFF.

The V gene is TRBV5-1, the J gene TRBJ1-6; TRBD1 might be the D (5 bases). The germline V gene has CDR1 SGHRS and CDR2 YFSETQ. The V and J ends lost 0 bases and 11 bases respectively, with 12 bases between them. The CDR3 runs to 14 residues. CDR3 region: CASSLEVTGAPLHF. As DNA, the CDR3 is TGCGCCAGCAGCTTGGAAGTCACGGGGGCACCCCTCCACTTT.

The rearrangement links TRBV7-2 to TRBJ1-5; D may be TRBD1 (6 bases). Germline-derived CDR1 and CDR2 are SGHTA and FQGNSA. This CDR3 is built from 12 residues. V dropped 8 bases and J dropped 11 bases, with 16 bases sitting between them. The DNA of the CDR3 is TGTGCCAGCTCCATGAGGGACACGGCCCAGCATTTT. It translates to CASSMRDTAQHF.

This clone occurred once. The CDR3 bases are TGTGCCAGCAGCAACCAGGGGACCGGGCAGCAGTACTTC. Its translation: CASSNQGTGQQYF. This chain uses TRBV13 with TRBJ2-7, with a possible D match to TRBD1 (6 bases). V dropped 5 bases and J dropped 8 bases, with 16 bases sitting between them. From germline, CDR1 is PRHDT and CDR2 FYEKMQ (reference sequence). The CDR3 spans 13 residues.

The chain recombines TRBV28 with TRBJ1-1; no definite D call. Deletions cut 3 bases from V and 4 bases from J, with 9 bases between. This CDR3 region has 13 residues. The germline V gene has CDR1 MDHEN and CDR2 SYDVKM. Written as DNA, the CDR3 is TGTGCCAGCAGTTTCGGCGGTATCACTGAAGCTTTCTTT. The encoded protein is CASSFGGITEAFF.

The genes are TRBV18 and TRBJ1-5; D might be TRBD1 (5 bases). Germline assignment: CDR1 KGHSH and CDR2 LQKENI. The CDR3 covers 16 residues. The V end was cut by 3 bases, the J end by 6 bases, with 18 bases between. The CDR3 sequence: CASSPFGGGVGQPQHF. The DNA of the CDR3 is TGTGCCAGCTCACCCTTTGGGGGAGGGGTCGGTCAGCCCCAGCATTTT.

A note on this clone: Other nucleotide sequences in the sample specify the same CDR3. This chain connects TRBV7-9 to TRBJ2-6; a weak D match, TRBD1 (5 bases). This CDR3 region has 15 residues. CDR1 SEHNR and CDR2 FQNEAQ come from the germline V gene (reference sequence). V lost 1 base to trimming and J lost 1 base, with 5 bases between them. The chain's CDR3 is CASSLEGSGANVLTF. The DNA of the CDR3 is TGTGCCAGCAGCTTAGAGGGGTCTGGGGCCAACGTCCTGACTTTC.

The chain combines TRBV5-1 with TRBJ2-3; maybe TRBD1 (6 bases). The CDR3 is 15 amino acids. Trimming took 0 bases from V and 2 from J, leaving 10 bases between them. The germline V gene has CDR1 SGHRS and CDR2 YFSETQ. CDR3 coding DNA: TGCGCCAGCAGCTTGGACAGGGTCAACACAGATACGCAGTATTTT. Translated, it gives CASSLDRVNTDTQYF.

This sequence joins TRBV28 and TRBJ2-1, with D hard to call. There are 14 residues in the CDR3. V was trimmed by 2 bases and J by 9 bases, leaving 14 bases between them. CDR1 is MDHEN and CDR2 is SYDVKM in the germline V gene. The CDR3 reads CASSLLDGLGEQFF. CDR3 sequence (DNA): TGTGCCAGCAGTTTACTGGACGGTCTTGGTGAGCAGTTCTTC.

V is TRBV5-4 and J is TRBJ1-1; no clear D gene. CDR3 length: 15 amino acids. In germline, CDR1 is SGHNT, CDR2 YYREEE (reference sequence). V lost 1 base and J lost 1, with 11 bases in between. DNA for the CDR3: TGTGCCAGCAGCTTGCTACGTAACGGGAACACTGAAGCTTTCTTT. Its protein product is CASSLLRNGNTEAFF.

V is TRBV25-1 and J is TRBJ1-2; D ambiguous. V was cut by 3 bases and J by 2 bases, with 4 bases left in between. This CDR3 has 12 residues. Germline V gene data show CDR1 as MGHDK and CDR2 as SYGVNS. DNA for the CDR3: TGTGCCAGCAGTGACTTAAACTATGGCTACACCTTC. Protein: CASSDLNYGYTF.

This chain uses TRBV7-9 with TRBJ2-7; 7 nucleotides align to TRBD1. CDR1 is SEHNR, CDR2 FQNEAQ, per germline (reference sequence). CDR3 length equals 13 residues. The trim removed 8 bases at V and 0 bases at J, leaving 4 bases unmatched. In DNA form, the CDR3 reads TGTGCCAGCCGGGACAGTAGCTCCTACGAGCAGTACTTC. Protein sequence: CASRDSSSYEQYF.

The chain has TRBV28 and TRBJ1-6; D possibly corresponds to TRBD1 (6 bases). Trimming took off 3 bases at V and 7 bases at J, with 10 bases between the two ends. Per germline, CDR1 MDHEN and CDR2 SYDVKM. The length of the CDR3 is 14 residues. CDR3 amino acids: CASSFGRGNSPLHF. CDR3 DNA sequence: TGTGCCAGCAGTTTTGGAAGGGGGAATTCACCCCTCCACTTT.

The chain combines TRBV5-1 with TRBJ2-1; 14 bases are shared with TRBD2. The germline gives CDR1 SGHRS, CDR2 YFSETQ. The CDR3 covers 14 residues. After removal of 4 bases from V and 10 bases from J, the junction contained 4 bases not matched to a gene. The CDR3 DNA reads TGCGCCAGCAGCCTCGGACTAGCGGGAGGCGAGCAGTTCTTC. Amino acid sequence: CASSLGLAGGEQFF.

The chain has TRBV6-6 and TRBJ2-1; D may be TRBD1 or TRBD2 (5 bases each). V lost 5 bases and J lost 0, with 14 bases in between. The length of the CDR3 is 16 residues. Per the germline V gene, CDR1 is MNHNY and CDR2 is SVGAGI (reference sequence). DNA of the CDR3: TGTGCCAGCAGTAACCCGGGGCGGAACTCCTACAATGAGCAGTTCTTC. It is translated as CASSNPGRNSYNEQFF.

The rearrangement uses TRBV27 and TRBJ2-7, with 9 nucleotides matching TRBD1. J gave up 4 bases and V 2 bases, and 3 bases lay outside the gene matches. Looked up from germline, CDR1 is MNHEY and CDR2 is SMNVEV (reference sequence). The CDR3 is 14 amino acids. This CDR3 reads CASSLLDRGYEQYF. CDR3 nucleotide sequence: TGTGCCAGCAGTTTACTGGACAGGGGTTACGAGCAGTACTTC.

V usage is TRBV27 and J usage is TRBJ2-2; TRBD2 matches 11 bases. Per germline, CDR1 MNHEY and CDR2 SMNVEV (reference sequence). V trimming: 7 bases; J trimming: 5 bases; junction bases outside the gene matches: 9. The CDR3 loop spans 16 amino acids. The chain's CDR3 is CASTAGGLAGTGELFF. DNA for the CDR3: TGTGCCAGCACCGCGGGCGGACTAGCGGGTACCGGGGAGCTGTTTTTT.

The gene calls are TRBV5-4 and TRBJ1-2; possible D gene TRBD1, 5 bases. Per the germline V gene, CDR1 is SGHNT and CDR2 is YYREEE (reference sequence). The V gene lost 3 bases and the J gene lost 6 bases, with 15 bases spanning the gap. The CDR3 consists of 14 residues. DNA for the CDR3: TGTGCCAGCAGCTCCCCGACAGTGGGTGATGGCTACACCTTC. Protein: CASSSPTVGDGYTF.

The chain employs TRBV7-6 and TRBJ2-1, with 9 bases fitting TRBD2. This CDR3 comprises 16 residues. The junction had 13 bases not matched to a gene; V was cut back by 3 bases and J by 10 bases. Germline CDR1 and CDR2: SGHVS and FNYEAQ. The DNA of the CDR3 is TGTGCCAGCAGCTTCGGGGGCCAGCGGGGGGTCCCCGAGCAGTTCTTC. Translated: CASSFGGQRGVPEQFF.

The chain has TRBV6-6 and TRBJ1-1; D gene unclear. Germline CDR1 reads MNHNY; CDR2 reads SVGAGI (reference sequence). V dropped 6 bases and J dropped 1 base, with 6 bases sitting between them. The CDR3 runs 12 residues. CDR3 in amino acids: CASSQQNTEAFF. CDR3 bases: TGTGCCAGCAGCCAGCAGAACACTGAAGCTTTCTTT.

The chain combines TRBV28 with TRBJ1-1; 8 positions match TRBD1. The length of the CDR3 is 15 residues. Per the germline V gene, CDR1 is MDHEN and CDR2 is SYDVKM. V lost 6 bases and J lost 8; bases outside the gene matches: 14. In DNA, the CDR3 is TGTGCCAGCAGCTACACTCCCGGACAGGGCGGCGAAGCTTTCTTT. Its translation: CASSYTPGQGGEAFF.

The chain combines TRBV4-1 with TRBJ2-3, with TRBD2 matching 8 bases. The CDR3 has 15 amino acids. Trimming removed 6 bases from V and 2 bases from J; junction bases left unmatched: 7. CDR1 and CDR2 (germline): MGHRA, YSYEKL. DNA of the CDR3: TGCGCCAGCAGACGCGTTAGCGGGGACACAGATACGCAGTATTTT. It is translated as CASRRVSGDTDTQYF.

The chain recombines TRBV9 with TRBJ1-3, with a possible D match to TRBD1 (6 bases). The germline V gene has CDR1 SGDLS and CDR2 YYNGEE. The CDR3 spans 16 residues. V was cut by 4 bases and J by 2 bases, with 16 bases left in between. The CDR3 region is CASSPYTGSTGNTIYF. The DNA of the CDR3 is TGTGCCAGCAGCCCCTACACAGGGTCCACTGGAAACACCATATATTTT.

This rearrangement joins TRBV25-1 to TRBJ1-1; TRBD1 is a possible D gene (5 bases). CDR1 MGHDK and CDR2 SYGVNS come from the germline V gene. The V and J ends lost 7 bases and 0 bases respectively, with 9 bases between them. This CDR3 is 13 amino acids long. CDR3 sequence (DNA): TGTGCCAGCATGACAGAAATGAACACTGAAGCTTTCTTT. This gives the protein CASMTEMNTEAFF.

This clone was recorded once. This chain joins TRBV7-9 and TRBJ2-1; no firm D call. CDR1 SEHNR and CDR2 FQNEAQ come from the germline V gene (reference sequence). The CDR3 has 9 residues. V lost 9 bases and J lost 5, with 2 bases in between. CDR3 DNA: TGTGCCAGTAACAATGAGCAGTTCTTC. Protein product: CASNNEQFF. Full variable domain (remainder filled in from reference TRBV7-9 and TRBJ2-1): DTGVSQNPRHKITKRGQNVTFRCDPISEHNRLYWYRQTLGQGPEFLTYFQNEAQLEKSRLLSDRFSAERPKGSFSTLEIQRTEQGDSAMYLCASNNEQFFGPGTRLTVL.

CDR3 in amino acids: CASIYYVERETQYF. DNA of the CDR3: TGTGCCAGCATATATTACGTCGAACGAGAGACCCAGTACTTC. The rearrangement uses TRBV6-8 and TRBJ2-5; the D is unclear. The germline V and J ends were trimmed by 7 bases and 4 bases, with 16 bases remaining between them. The length of the CDR3 is 14 residues. CDR1 MNHGY and CDR2 SAAAGT come from the germline V gene.

J is TRBJ1-2 and V is TRBV2, with 7 bases matching TRBD1. The length of the CDR3 is 14 residues. J gave up 3 bases and V 3 bases, and 4 bases lay outside the gene matches. CDR1 is SNHLY and CDR2 is FYNNEI in the germline V gene. The CDR3 DNA is TGTGCCAGCAGTGACCCCGGGACAGACTATGGCTACACCTTC. This encodes CASSDPGTDYGYTF.